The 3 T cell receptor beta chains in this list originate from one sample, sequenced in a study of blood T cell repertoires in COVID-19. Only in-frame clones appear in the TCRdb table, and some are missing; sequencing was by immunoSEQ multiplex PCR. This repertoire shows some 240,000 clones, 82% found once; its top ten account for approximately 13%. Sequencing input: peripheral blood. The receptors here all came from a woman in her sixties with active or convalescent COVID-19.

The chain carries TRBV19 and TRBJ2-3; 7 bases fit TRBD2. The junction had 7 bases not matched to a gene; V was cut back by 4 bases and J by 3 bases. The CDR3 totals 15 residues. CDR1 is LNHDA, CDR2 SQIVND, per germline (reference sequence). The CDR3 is CASSRVGEGTDTQYF. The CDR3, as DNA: TGTGCCAGTAGTAGGGTGGGGGAGGGTACAGATACGCAGTATTTT.

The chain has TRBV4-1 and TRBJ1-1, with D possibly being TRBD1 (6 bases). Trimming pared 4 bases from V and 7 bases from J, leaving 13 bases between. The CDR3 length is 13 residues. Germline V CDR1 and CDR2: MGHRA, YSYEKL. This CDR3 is CASSPQGSREAFF. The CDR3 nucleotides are TGCGCCAGCAGCCCACAGGGTTCGCGTGAAGCTTTCTTT.

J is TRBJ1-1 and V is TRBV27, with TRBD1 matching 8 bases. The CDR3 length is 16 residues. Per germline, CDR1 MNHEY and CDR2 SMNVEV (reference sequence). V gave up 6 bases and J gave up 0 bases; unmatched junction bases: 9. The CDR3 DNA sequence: TGTGCCAGCAGGGGAGAGACAGGGGTTTTGAACACTGAAGCTTTCTTT. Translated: CASRGETGVLNTEAFF.